The 18 T cell receptor beta chains below come from one sample, sequenced in a study of blood T cell repertoires in COVID-19. The assay was immunoSEQ multiplex PCR, and TCRdb's table has in-frame clones only and misses some. The data hold 300,000 to 350,000 clones, with roughly 90% observed a single time. What was sequenced was peripheral blood. These receptors came from a woman in her 70s with COVID-19, enrolled during active disease.

V is TRBV3-1 (or the pseudogene TRBV3-2) and J is TRBJ2-3, with 10 bases lining up with TRBD2. The J segment lost 3 bases and the V segment lost 5 bases, leaving 14 bases of the junction unmatched. Germline assignment: CDR1 LGHDT and CDR2 YNNKEL (reference sequence). The CDR3 sequence is 18 residues long. The CDR3 protein is CASSSTSPKRGGTDTQYF. For the CDR3, the DNA is TGTGCCAGCAGCTCAACCAGTCCCAAGCGGGGGGGGACAGATACGCAGTATTTT.

On this clone itself: Distinct nucleotide sequences in the sample also encode this CDR3. The V gene is TRBV6-5, the J gene TRBJ2-1; D is perhaps TRBD2 (5 bases). CDR3 size: 15 residues. Per the germline V gene, CDR1 is MNHEY and CDR2 is SVGAGI. Trimming pared 4 bases from V and 0 bases from J, leaving 10 bases between. CDR3 in DNA: TGTGCCAGCAGTTTATCGGGGAGCTCCTACAATGAGCAGTTCTTC. Translated, it gives CASSLSGSSYNEQFF.

The chain combines TRBV6-5 with TRBJ1-2; weak D call: TRBD1 (6 bases). This CDR3 is 15 amino acids long. Germline lookup yields CDR1 MNHEY and CDR2 SVGAGI. The germline V and J ends were trimmed by 6 bases and 2 bases, with 16 bases remaining between them. This CDR3 is CASRQGIFSNYGYTF. CDR3 DNA: TGTGCCAGCAGACAGGGTATCTTTTCCAACTATGGCTACACCTTC.

The chain employs TRBV28 and TRBJ1-4, with a tentative D call TRBD1 (6 bases). The CDR3 is made up of 14 amino acids. V lost 4 bases and J 8 bases, leaving 14 bases between the germline ends. The germline CDR1 and CDR2 sequences are MDHEN and SYDVKM. The CDR3 region has the DNA TGTGCCAGCAGTTCACAGGGTGAGGTGGAAAAACTGTTTTTT. It translates to CASSSQGEVEKLFF.

The rearrangement uses TRBV29-1 and TRBJ1-2; 9 nucleotides match TRBD1. The CDR3 covers 13 residues. Germline CDR1 SQVTM, CDR2 ANQGSEA. V dropped 7 bases and J dropped 2; count of bases not matched to a gene: 5. This CDR3 reads CSAPGTGNYGYTF. The CDR3 DNA follows: TGCAGCGCCCCCGGGACAGGGAACTATGGCTACACCTTC. Full variable domain (rest looked up from reference TRBV29-1 and TRBJ1-2): SAVISQKPSRDICQRGTSLTIQCQVDSQVTMMFWYRQQPGQSLTLIATANQGSEATYESGFVIDKFPISRPNLTFSTLTVSNMSPEDSSIYLCSAPGTGNYGYTFGSGTRLTVV.

This clone turned up a few times. The chain joins TRBV5-1 to TRBJ2-3, with D possibly matching TRBD2 (6 bases). Germline values: CDR1 SGHRS, CDR2 YFSETQ. The CDR3 spans 14 residues. V lost 0 bases to trimming and J lost 1 base, with 6 bases between them. The CDR3 loop is CASSLVAGTDTQYF. CDR3 sequence (DNA): TGCGCCAGCAGCTTGGTAGCGGGCACAGATACGCAGTATTTT.

The chain uses TRBV6-5 and TRBJ2-5; 9 bases match TRBD2. This CDR3 comprises 13 residues. With V trimmed by 8 bases and J by 7 bases, 8 bases remained unmatched. The germline V gene encodes CDR1 MNHEY and CDR2 SVGAGI. The CDR3 DNA reads as TGTGCCAGCCAAGGCGGGGGGGTTGGGACCCAGTACTTC. It specifies CASQGGGVGTQYF.

The gene calls are TRBV25-1 and TRBJ1-6, with D maybe TRBD1 (5 bases). V gave up 6 bases and J gave up 5 bases, with 14 bases separating them. Germline-derived CDR1 and CDR2 are MGHDK and SYGVNS. The CDR3 consists of 15 residues. The DNA for the CDR3 is TGTGCCAGCAGCCCAGCTGGAGGGGATAATTCACCCCTCCACTTT. This codes for CASSPAGGDNSPLHF.

The V gene is TRBV10-3, the J gene TRBJ2-7; tentative D call: TRBD2 (6 bases). The CDR3 is 14 amino acids. Looked up from germline, CDR1 is ENHRY and CDR2 is SYGVKD. Trimming took off 1 base at V and 4 bases at J, with 11 bases between the two ends. CDR3 sequence (DNA): TGTGCCATCAGTGAGTGGGGGGTCCTATACGAGCAGTACTTC. Translated: CAISEWGVLYEQYF.

This clone was detected a few times. This chain joins TRBV5-1 and TRBJ1-3, with 8 bases lining up with TRBD1. V trimming: 4 bases; J trimming: 8 bases; junction bases outside the gene matches: 14. Germline CDR1 SGHRS, CDR2 YFSETQ. The CDR3 loop spans 16 amino acids. The CDR3 reads CASSLDRASSGDTIYF. In DNA, the CDR3 is TGCGCCAGCAGCCTGGACAGGGCCTCCTCTGGGGACACCATATATTTT.

The chain combines TRBV6-2 or TRBV6-3 with TRBJ2-5; D is perhaps TRBD2 (6 bases). CDR3 size: 13 residues. Germline loops: CDR1 MNHEY, CDR2 SVGEGT. V lost 4 bases to trimming and J lost 3 bases, with 9 bases between them. The CDR3 sequence is CASSWDFKETQYF. DNA of the CDR3: TGTGCCAGCAGTTGGGACTTCAAAGAGACCCAGTACTTC.

The chain couples TRBV6-5 to TRBJ1-3; D is ambiguous. The germline CDR1 and CDR2 sequences are MNHEY and SVGAGI. Trimming pared 7 bases from V and 2 bases from J, leaving 12 bases between. There are 14 residues in the CDR3. In nucleotides, the CDR3 is TGTGCCAGCATAGCACGAGGCACTGGAAACACCATATATTTT. Translation gives CASIARGTGNTIYF.

V usage is TRBV2 and J usage is TRBJ2-3; 7 bases fit TRBD2. The CDR3 runs 14 residues. In germline, CDR1 is SNHLY, CDR2 FYNNEI. The J segment lost 1 base and the V segment lost 7 bases, leaving 5 bases of the junction unmatched. CDR3 DNA sequence: TGTGCCAGCACTATCCGGGGGGGCACAGATACGCAGTATTTT. It translates to CASTIRGGTDTQYF.

Points on this clone: The same CDR3 also results from other DNA sequences found in this sample. The chain has TRBV7-2 and TRBJ1-1, with a tentative D call TRBD1 (6 bases). The CDR3 runs to 13 residues. Germline loops: CDR1 SGHTA, CDR2 FQGNSA. Trimming left V 6 bases short and J 2 bases short, with 10 bases between. Written as DNA, the CDR3 is TGTGCCAGCAGTCCCAGGGGCAACACTGAAGCTTTCTTT. Its translation is CASSPRGNTEAFF.

The chain employs TRBV15 and TRBJ1-6; D gene ambiguous. V was cut by 1 base and J by 6 bases, with 7 bases left in between. In germline, CDR1 is LNHNV, CDR2 YYDKDF (reference sequence). The CDR3 has 14 residues. The CDR3 region has the DNA TGTGCCACCAGCAGAGGTGAGGCTAATTCACCCCTCCACTTT. This codes for CATSRGEANSPLHF.

The chain has TRBV10-2 and TRBJ1-1; D is perhaps TRBD1 (6 bases). In germline, CDR1 is WSHSY, CDR2 SAAADI. Trimming shortened V by 4 bases and J by 1 base, and 13 bases separated the two germline ends. The CDR3 covers 15 residues. The CDR3 DNA follows: TGCGCCAGCAGTGCGCCACAGGGATGGAACACTGAAGCTTTCTTT. Its protein product is CASSAPQGWNTEAFF.

J is TRBJ1-1 and V is TRBV2, with D perhaps matching TRBD1 (6 bases). With 3 bases removed from V and 4 bases from J, the gap between germline ends came to 12 bases. Germline values: CDR1 SNHLY, CDR2 FYNNEI. The CDR3 spans 14 residues. For the CDR3, the DNA is TGTGCCAGCAGTGACGAGCGGGGGCCCACTGAAGCTTTCTTT. Translated: CASSDERGPTEAFF.

CDR3 sequence (DNA): TGTGCCAGCAGCCCACCGCGGACAGGGCGGAACACTGAAGCTTTCTTT. It codes for CASSPPRTGRNTEAFF. The chain couples TRBV5-4 to TRBJ1-1, with 8 bases fitting TRBD1. CDR3 length equals 16 residues. Germline-derived CDR1 and CDR2 are SGHNT and YYREEE (reference sequence). After removal of 4 bases from V and 1 base from J, the junction contained 9 bases not matched to a gene. Drawing the rest from reference TRBV5-4 and TRBJ1-1, the complete variable domain is ETGVTQSPTHLIKTRGQQVTLRCSSQSGHNTVSWYQQALGQGPQFIFQYYREEENGRGNFPPRFSGLQFPNYSSELNVNALELDDSALYLCASSPPRTGRNTEAFFGQGTRLTVV.